This TCR beta chain was identified in a study of control samples from healthy donors and cancer patients. The germline CDR1 and CDR2 sequences are SNHLY and FYNNEI. Trimming took 8 bases from V and 2 from J, leaving 13 bases between them. CDR3 size: 14 residues. This clone showed up just a few times. Produced via immunoSEQ multiplex PCR; TCRdb's table is partial and in-frame only. The sample comprises about 94,000 clones, 75% to 95% of which are singletons, and around 3.8% rests with the top ten. The TCR was taken from a woman between 18 and 29 years old in good health. Material: blood. The chain carries TRBV2 and TRBJ1-5; TRBD1 might be the D (5 bases). The CDR3 sequence is CASQETDRNQPQHF. For the CDR3, the DNA is TGTGCCAGCCAAGAGACAGACCGCAATCAGCCCCAGCATTTT.